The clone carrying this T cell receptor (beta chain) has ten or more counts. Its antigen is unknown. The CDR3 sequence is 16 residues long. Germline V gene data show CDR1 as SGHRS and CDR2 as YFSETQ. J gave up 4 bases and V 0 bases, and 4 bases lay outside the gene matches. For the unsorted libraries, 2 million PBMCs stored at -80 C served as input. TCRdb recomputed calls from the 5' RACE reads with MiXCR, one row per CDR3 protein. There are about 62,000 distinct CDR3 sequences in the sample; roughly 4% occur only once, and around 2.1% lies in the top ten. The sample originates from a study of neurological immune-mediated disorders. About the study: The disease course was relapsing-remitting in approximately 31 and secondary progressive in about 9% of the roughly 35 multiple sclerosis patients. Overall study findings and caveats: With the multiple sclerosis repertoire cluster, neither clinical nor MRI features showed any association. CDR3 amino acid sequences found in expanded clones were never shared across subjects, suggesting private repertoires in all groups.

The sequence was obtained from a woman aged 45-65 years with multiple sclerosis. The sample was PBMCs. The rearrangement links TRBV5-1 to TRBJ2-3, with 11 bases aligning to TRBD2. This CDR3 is CASSLDTSGSPDTQYF. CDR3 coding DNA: TGCGCCAGCAGCTTGGATACTAGCGGGAGCCCAGATACGCAGTATTTT.